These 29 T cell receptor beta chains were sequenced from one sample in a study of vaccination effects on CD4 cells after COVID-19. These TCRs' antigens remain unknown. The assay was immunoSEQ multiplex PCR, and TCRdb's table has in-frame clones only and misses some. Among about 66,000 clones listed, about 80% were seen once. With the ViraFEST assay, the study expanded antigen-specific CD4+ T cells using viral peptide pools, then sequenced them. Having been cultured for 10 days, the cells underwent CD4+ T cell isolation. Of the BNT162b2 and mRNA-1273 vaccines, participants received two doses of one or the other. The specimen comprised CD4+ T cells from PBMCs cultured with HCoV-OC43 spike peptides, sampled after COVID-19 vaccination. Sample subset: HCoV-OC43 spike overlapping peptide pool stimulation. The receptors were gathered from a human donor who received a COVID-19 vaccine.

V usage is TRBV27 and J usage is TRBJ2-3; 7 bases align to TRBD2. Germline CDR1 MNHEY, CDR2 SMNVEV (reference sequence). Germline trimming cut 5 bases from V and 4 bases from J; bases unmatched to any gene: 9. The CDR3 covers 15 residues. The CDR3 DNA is TGTGCCAGCAGTGAGACTAGCCTGGGGGCAGATACGCAGTATTTT. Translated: CASSETSLGADTQYF.

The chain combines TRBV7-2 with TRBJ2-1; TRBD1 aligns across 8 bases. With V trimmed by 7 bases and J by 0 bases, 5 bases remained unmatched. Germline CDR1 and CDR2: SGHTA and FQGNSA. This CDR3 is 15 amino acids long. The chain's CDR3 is CASTLTGGSYNEQFF. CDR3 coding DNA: TGTGCCAGCACCCTTACAGGGGGCTCCTACAATGAGCAGTTCTTC. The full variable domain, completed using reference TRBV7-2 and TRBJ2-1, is GAGVSQSPSNKVTEKGKDVELRCDPISGHTALYWYRQSLGQGLEFLIYFQGNSAPDKSGLPSDRFSAERTGGSVSTLTIQRTQQEDSAVYLCASTLTGGSYNEQFFGPGTRLTVL.

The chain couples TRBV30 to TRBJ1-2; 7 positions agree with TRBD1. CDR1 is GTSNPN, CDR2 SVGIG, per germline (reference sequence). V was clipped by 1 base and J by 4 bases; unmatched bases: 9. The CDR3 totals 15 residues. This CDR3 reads CAWSARGGVAYGYTF. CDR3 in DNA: TGTGCCTGGAGTGCCCGAGGGGGCGTCGCCTATGGCTACACCTTC. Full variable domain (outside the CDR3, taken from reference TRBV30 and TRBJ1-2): SQTIHQWPATLVQPVGSPLSLECTVEGTSNPNLYWYRQAAGRGLQLLFYSVGIGQISSEVPQNLSASRPQDRQFILSSKKLLLSDSGFYLCAWSARGGVAYGYTFGSGTRLTVV.

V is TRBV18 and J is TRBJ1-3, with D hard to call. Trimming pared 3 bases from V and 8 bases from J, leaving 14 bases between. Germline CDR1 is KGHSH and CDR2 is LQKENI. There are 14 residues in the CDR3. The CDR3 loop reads CASSPRRNEDTIYF. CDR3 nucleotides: TGTGCCAGCTCACCGCGGCGAAACGAGGACACCATATATTTT.

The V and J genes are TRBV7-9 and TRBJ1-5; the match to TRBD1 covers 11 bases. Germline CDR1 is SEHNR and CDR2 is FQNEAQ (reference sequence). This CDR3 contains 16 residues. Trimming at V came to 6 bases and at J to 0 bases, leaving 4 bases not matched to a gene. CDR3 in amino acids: CASSHGTGGSNQPQHF. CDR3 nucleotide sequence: TGTGCCAGCAGTCACGGGACAGGGGGTAGCAATCAGCCCCAGCATTTT.

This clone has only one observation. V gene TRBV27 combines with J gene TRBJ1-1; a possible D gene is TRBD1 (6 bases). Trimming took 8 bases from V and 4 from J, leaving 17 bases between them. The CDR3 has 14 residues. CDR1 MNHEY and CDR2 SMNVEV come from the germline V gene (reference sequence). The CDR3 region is CASGPLTGFTEAFF. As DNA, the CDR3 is TGTGCCAGCGGGCCGCTCACAGGGTTCACTGAAGCTTTCTTT.

The CDR3, as DNA: TGCAGTGCTTGGGCACAAGAGACCCAGTACTTC. Amino acids: CSAWAQETQYF. The rearrangement uses TRBV20-1 and TRBJ2-5; D call uncertain. V gave up 5 bases and J gave up 2 bases, with 6 bases separating them. CDR1 DFQATT and CDR2 SNEGSKA come from the germline V gene (reference sequence). The CDR3 length is 11 residues.

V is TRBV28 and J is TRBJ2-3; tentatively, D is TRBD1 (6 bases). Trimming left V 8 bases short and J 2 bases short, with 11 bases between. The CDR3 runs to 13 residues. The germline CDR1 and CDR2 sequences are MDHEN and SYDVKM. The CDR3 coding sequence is TGTGCCAGCTCCGGGACACACACAGATACGCAGTATTTT. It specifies CASSGTHTDTQYF.

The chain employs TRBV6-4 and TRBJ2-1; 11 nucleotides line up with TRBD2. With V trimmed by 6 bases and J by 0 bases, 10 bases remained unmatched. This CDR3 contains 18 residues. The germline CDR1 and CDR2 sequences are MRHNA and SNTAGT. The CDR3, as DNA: TGTGCCAGCAGCCCCTCGGGACTAGCGGTCAGCTCCTACAATGAGCAGTTCTTC. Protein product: CASSPSGLAVSSYNEQFF.

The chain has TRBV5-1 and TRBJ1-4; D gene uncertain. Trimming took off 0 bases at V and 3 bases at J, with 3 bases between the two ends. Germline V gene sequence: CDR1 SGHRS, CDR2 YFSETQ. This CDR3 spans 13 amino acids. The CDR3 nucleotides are TGCGCCAGCAGCTTGGCCCCTAATGAAAAACTGTTTTTT. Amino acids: CASSLAPNEKLFF.

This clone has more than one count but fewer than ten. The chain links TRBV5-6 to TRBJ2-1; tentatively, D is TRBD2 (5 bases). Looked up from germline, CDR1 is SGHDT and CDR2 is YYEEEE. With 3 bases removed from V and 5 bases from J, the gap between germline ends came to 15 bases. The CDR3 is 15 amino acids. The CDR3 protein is CASSSIVGLDNEQFF. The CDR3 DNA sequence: TGTGCCAGCAGCTCGATAGTCGGACTTGACAATGAGCAGTTCTTC.

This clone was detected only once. The CDR3 region has the DNA TGTGCCAGTAGTAATCCAGGGGCTGCCTCTGGAAACACCATATATTTT. It is translated as CASSNPGAASGNTIYF. The chain couples TRBV19 to TRBJ1-3, with TRBD1 as a possible D gene (6 bases). V was clipped by 4 bases and J by 0 bases, with 13 bases between them. Per the germline V gene, CDR1 is LNHDA and CDR2 is SQIVND (reference sequence). The CDR3 length is 16 residues. Looking up the rest from reference TRBV19 and TRBJ1-3 gives the full variable domain: DGGITQSPKYLFRKEGQNVTLSCEQNLNHDAMYWYRQDPGQGLRLIYYSQIVNDFQKGDIAEGYSVSREKKESFPLTVTSAQKNPTAFYLCASSNPGAASGNTIYFGEGSWLTVV.

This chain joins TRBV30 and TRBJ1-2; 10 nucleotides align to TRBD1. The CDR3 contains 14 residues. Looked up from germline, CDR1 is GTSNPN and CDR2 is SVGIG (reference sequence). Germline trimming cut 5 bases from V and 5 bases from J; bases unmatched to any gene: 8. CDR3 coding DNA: TGTGCCTGGCGCCGACAGGGACAGGGGTATGGCTACACCTTC. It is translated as CAWRRQGQGYGYTF. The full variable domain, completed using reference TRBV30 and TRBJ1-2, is SQTIHQWPATLVQPVGSPLSLECTVEGTSNPNLYWYRQAAGRGLQLLFYSVGIGQISSEVPQNLSASRPQDRQFILSSKKLLLSDSGFYLCAWRRQGQGYGYTFGSGTRLTVV.

CDR3 sequence (DNA): TGTGCCACCTCCTCCCCCCCTGGGACAGCCGTGAATGAGCAGTTCTTC. It is translated as CATSSPPGTAVNEQFF. The chain recombines TRBV24-1 with TRBJ2-1; 7 bases fit TRBD1. Germline assignment: CDR1 KGHDR and CDR2 SFDVKD. V was pared by 9 bases and J by 7 bases, with 17 bases of the junction left unmatched. The CDR3 spans 16 residues.

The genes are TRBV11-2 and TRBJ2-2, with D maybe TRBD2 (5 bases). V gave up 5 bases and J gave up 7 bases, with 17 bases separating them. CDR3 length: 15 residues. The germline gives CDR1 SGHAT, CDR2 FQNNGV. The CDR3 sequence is CASSPSTMAGGELFF. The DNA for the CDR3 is TGTGCCAGCAGCCCGTCCACAATGGCGGGCGGGGAGCTGTTTTTT.

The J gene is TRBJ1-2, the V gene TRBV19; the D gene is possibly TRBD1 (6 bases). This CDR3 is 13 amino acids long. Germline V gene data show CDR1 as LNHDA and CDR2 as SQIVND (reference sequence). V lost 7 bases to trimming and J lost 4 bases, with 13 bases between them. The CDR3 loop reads CASNPGALYGYTF. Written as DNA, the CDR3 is TGTGCCAGTAACCCAGGGGCTCTCTATGGCTACACCTTC.

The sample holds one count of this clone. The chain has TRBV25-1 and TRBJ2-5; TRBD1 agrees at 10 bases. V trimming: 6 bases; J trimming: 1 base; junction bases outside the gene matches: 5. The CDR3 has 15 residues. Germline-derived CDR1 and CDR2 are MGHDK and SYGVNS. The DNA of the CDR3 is TGTGCCAGCAGGGGGGACAGGGGCCTCCAAGAGACCCAGTACTTC. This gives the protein CASRGDRGLQETQYF.

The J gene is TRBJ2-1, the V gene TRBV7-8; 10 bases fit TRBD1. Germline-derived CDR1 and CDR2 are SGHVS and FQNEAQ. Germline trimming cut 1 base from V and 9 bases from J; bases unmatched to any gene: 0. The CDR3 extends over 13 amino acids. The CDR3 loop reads CASSLGDRGEQFF. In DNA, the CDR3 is TGTGCCAGCAGCTTAGGGGACAGGGGTGAGCAGTTCTTC.

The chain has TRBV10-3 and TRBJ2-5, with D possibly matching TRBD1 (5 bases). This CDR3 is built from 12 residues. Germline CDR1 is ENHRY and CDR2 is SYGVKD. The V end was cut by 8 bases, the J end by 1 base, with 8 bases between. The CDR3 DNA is TGTGCCATCGGGGCTACCCAAGAGACCCAGTACTTC. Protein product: CAIGATQETQYF.

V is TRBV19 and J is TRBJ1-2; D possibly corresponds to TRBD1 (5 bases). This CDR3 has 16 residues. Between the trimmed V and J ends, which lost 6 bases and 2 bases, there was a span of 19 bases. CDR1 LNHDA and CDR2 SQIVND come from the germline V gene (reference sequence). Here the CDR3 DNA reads TGTGCCAGTAGCCTGGCGGAGCCAGGGAGGAACTATGGCTACACCTTC. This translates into CASSLAEPGRNYGYTF.

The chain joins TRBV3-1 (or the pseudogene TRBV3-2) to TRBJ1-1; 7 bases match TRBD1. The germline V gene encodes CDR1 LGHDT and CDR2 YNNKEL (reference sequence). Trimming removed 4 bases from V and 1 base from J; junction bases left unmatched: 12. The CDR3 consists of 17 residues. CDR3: CASSPLRLRGGNTEAFF. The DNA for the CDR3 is TGTGCCAGCAGCCCCCTCAGACTCAGGGGGGGGAACACTGAAGCTTTCTTT.

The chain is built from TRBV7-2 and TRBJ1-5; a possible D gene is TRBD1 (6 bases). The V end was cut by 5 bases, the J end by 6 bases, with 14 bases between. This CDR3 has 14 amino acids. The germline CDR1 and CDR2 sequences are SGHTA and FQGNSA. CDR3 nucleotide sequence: TGTGCCAGCAGCCCCAGGGGAGGAGGTCAGCCCCAGCATTTT. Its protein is CASSPRGGGQPQHF.

CDR3 DNA: TGCAGCGGGCGGCAGGGGCGAACAGATACGCAGTATTTT. Translated, it gives CSGRQGRTDTQYF. This chain joins TRBV29-1 and TRBJ2-3; D perhaps matches TRBD1 (6 bases). V was trimmed by 7 bases and J by 3 bases, leaving 14 bases between them. The germline V gene has CDR1 SQVTM and CDR2 ANQGSEA. The CDR3 is made up of 13 amino acids.

The CDR3 sequence is CASSSEGADTGELFF. The CDR3 nucleotides read TGTGCCAGCAGTTCGGAGGGGGCGGACACCGGGGAGCTGTTTTTT. The chain couples TRBV6-5 to TRBJ2-2; D is possibly TRBD1 (7 bases). V shed 4 bases and J shed 3 bases, with 12 bases lying between them. Germline values: CDR1 MNHEY, CDR2 SVGAGI. This CDR3 is built from 15 residues.

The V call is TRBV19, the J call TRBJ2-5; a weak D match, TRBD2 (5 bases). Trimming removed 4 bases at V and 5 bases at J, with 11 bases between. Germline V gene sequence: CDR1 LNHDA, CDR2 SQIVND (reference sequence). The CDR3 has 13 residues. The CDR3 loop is CASSNSGSETQYF. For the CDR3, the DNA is TGTGCCAGTAGTAACAGCGGTTCGGAGACCCAGTACTTC.

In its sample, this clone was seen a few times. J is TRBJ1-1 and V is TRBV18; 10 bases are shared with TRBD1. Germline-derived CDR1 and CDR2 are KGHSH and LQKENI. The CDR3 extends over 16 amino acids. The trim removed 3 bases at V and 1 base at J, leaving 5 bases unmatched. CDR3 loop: CASSPLTGGENTEAFF. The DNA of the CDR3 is TGTGCCAGCTCACCGTTGACAGGGGGCGAGAACACTGAAGCTTTCTTT.

The CDR3 sequence is CASSLTGAGANVLTF. The CDR3 region has the DNA TGTGCCAGCAGCTTAACTGGGGCTGGGGCCAACGTCCTGACTTTC. The rearrangement joins TRBV7-3 to TRBJ2-6; D gene unclear. Trimming stripped 0 bases from V and 2 bases from J, with 5 bases between. The CDR3 has 15 amino acids. Germline V gene sequence: CDR1 SGHTA, CDR2 FQGTGA.

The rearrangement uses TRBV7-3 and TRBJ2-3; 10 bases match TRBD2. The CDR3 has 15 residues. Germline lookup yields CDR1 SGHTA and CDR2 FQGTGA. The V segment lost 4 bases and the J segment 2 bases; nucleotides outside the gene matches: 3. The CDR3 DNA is TGTGCCAGCAGCTCTAGCGGGGGTAACACAGATACGCAGTATTTT. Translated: CASSSSGGNTDTQYF.

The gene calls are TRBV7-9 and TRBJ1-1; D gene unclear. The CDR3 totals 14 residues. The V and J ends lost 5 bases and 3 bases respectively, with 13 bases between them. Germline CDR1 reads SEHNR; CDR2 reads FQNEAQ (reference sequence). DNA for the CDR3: TGTGCCAGCAGCCCTAAGGGATGGTACACTGAAGCTTTCTTT. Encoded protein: CASSPKGWYTEAFF.